This T cell receptor beta chain was sequenced in a study of siplizumab effects on memory and regulatory T cells. V gave up 4 bases and J gave up 14 bases; unmatched junction bases: 7. The CDR3 covers 13 residues. In germline, CDR1 is LNHDA, CDR2 SQIVND (reference sequence). Libraries were prepared by immunoSEQ multiplex PCR; TCRdb keeps only in-frame clonotypes and omits some of them. The data show 100,000 or so clones, 85% to 95% seen once. The V gene is TRBV19, the J gene TRBJ2-3; 12 bases are shared with TRBD2. Source material: Tregs sorted from blood. The TCR originated in a human donor in good health. CDR3 sequence (DNA): TGTGCCAGTAGTAGACTAGCGGGGGAGGGCCGGTATTTT. Translated, it gives CASSRLAGEGRYF. The complete variable domain, with remaining parts taken from reference TRBV19 and TRBJ2-3, reads DGGITQSPKYLFRKEGQNVTLSCEQNLNHDAMYWYRQDPGQGLRLIYYSQIVNDFQKGDIAEGYSVSREKKESFPLTVTSAQKNPTAFYLCASSRLAGEGRYFGPGTRLTVL.